Listed below are T cell receptor beta chains from one sample, sequenced in a study of OX40 agonist ivuxolimab in advanced cancers. Method: immunoSEQ multiplex PCR; TCRdb's copy keeps in-frame clones and lacks some. Among more than 45,000 clones, 65% to 90% were seen once, and the ten largest hold about 3.7%. Sequenced material: CD4+ or CD8+ T cells sorted from blood, taken in a trial of the OX40 agonist ivuxolimab. The receptors were sampled from an adult with an advanced solid tumor such as melanoma, head and neck, liver or kidney cancer. Both conserved end residues are part of each CDR3. Each record gives: J gene, V gene, D gene, clone size, CDR3 protein, CDR3 DNA. A D gene is named only where the DNA matches it firmly. The size entry is marked missing in some rows and otherwise reads once, few, many or a size class.

j_gene: TRBJ2-7
v_gene: TRBV15
d_gene: TRBD2
abundance: once
CDR3aa: CATSRDRTSISYEQYF
CDR3nt: TGTGCCACCAGCAGAGATCGGACTAGTATCTCCTACGAGCAGTACTTC

j_gene: TRBJ1-1
v_gene: TRBV21-1
d_gene: .
abundance: .
CDR3aa: CASSKPGHLNTEAFF
CDR3nt: TGTGCCAGCAGCAAGCCGGGACACCTGAACACTGAAGCTTTCTTT

j_gene: TRBJ1-2
v_gene: TRBV6-5
d_gene: .
abundance: .
CDR3aa: CASSYSEGRYGYTF
CDR3nt: TGTGCCAGCAGTTACTCAGAGGGAAGGTATGGCTACACCTTC

j_gene: TRBJ1-1
v_gene: TRBV18
d_gene: .
abundance: .
CDR3aa: CASSLRNNRMNTEAFF
CDR3nt: TGTGCCAGCTCACTCCGGAACAACCGCATGAACACTGAAGCTTTCTTT

j_gene: TRBJ1-1
v_gene: TRBV14
d_gene: .
abundance: .
CDR3aa: CASTRGILTEAFF
CDR3nt: TGTGCCAGCACCCGCGGGATCTTGACTGAAGCTTTCTTT

j_gene: TRBJ1-2
v_gene: TRBV10-3
d_gene: .
abundance: .
CDR3aa: CAISESGGVVNYGYTF
CDR3nt: TGTGCCATCAGTGAGTCAGGCGGGGTAGTGAACTATGGCTACACCTTC

j_gene: TRBJ1-2
v_gene: TRBV5-4
d_gene: TRBD1
abundance: .
CDR3aa: CASSWGGSRGNGGYTF
CDR3nt: TGTGCCAGCAGCTGGGGCGGTAGCAGGGGGAACGGTGGCTACACCTTC

j_gene: TRBJ1-3
v_gene: TRBV2
d_gene: .
abundance: .
CDR3aa: CASSELILGGAGNTIYF
CDR3nt: TGTGCCAGCAGTGAATTGATTTTAGGAGGAGCTGGAAACACCATATATTTT

j_gene: TRBJ1-1
v_gene: TRBV7-9
d_gene: .
abundance: .
CDR3aa: CASSLGALNTEAFF
CDR3nt: TGTGCCAGCAGCTTAGGGGCCTTGAACACTGAAGCTTTCTTT

j_gene: TRBJ2-7
v_gene: TRBV4-2
d_gene: .
abundance: .
CDR3aa: CASSQANQDNYEQYF
CDR3nt: TGTGCCAGCAGCCAAGCCAACCAGGATAACTACGAGCAGTACTTC

j_gene: TRBJ2-1
v_gene: TRBV6-1
d_gene: TRBD1
abundance: .
CDR3aa: CASPRGQYSWDEQFF
CDR3nt: TGTGCCAGTCCCAGGGGGCAGTATAGCTGGGATGAGCAGTTCTTC

j_gene: TRBJ2-7
v_gene: TRBV12-5
d_gene: TRBD1
abundance: .
CDR3aa: CASVPGQGSWEQYF
CDR3nt: TGTGCTAGTGTCCCGGGACAGGGCTCGTGGGAGCAGTACTTT

j_gene: TRBJ2-3
v_gene: TRBV6-6
d_gene: .
abundance: .
CDR3aa: CASSSDRKADTQYF
CDR3nt: TGTGCCAGCAGTTCGGACAGAAAGGCAGATACGCAGTATTTT

j_gene: TRBJ1-2
v_gene: TRBV30
d_gene: TRBD1
abundance: .
CDR3aa: CAWSVLRDRGVIKNYGYTF
CDR3nt: TGTGCCTGGAGTGTACTCCGGGACAGGGGGGTTATCAAGAACTATGGCTACACCTTC

j_gene: TRBJ2-3
v_gene: TRBV18
d_gene: .
abundance: .
CDR3aa: CASSRLDSDTQYF
CDR3nt: TGTGCCAGCTCACGGCTCGATTCAGATACGCAGTATTTT

j_gene: TRBJ1-1
v_gene: TRBV7-9
d_gene: .
abundance: once
CDR3aa: CASSLSDTWNTEAFF
CDR3nt: TGTGCCAGCAGCTTAAGTGACACTTGGAACACTGAAGCTTTCTTT

j_gene: TRBJ1-2
v_gene: TRBV27
d_gene: TRBD1
abundance: .
CDR3aa: CASSFWDRGYGYTF
CDR3nt: TGTGCCAGCAGTTTCTGGGACAGGGGTTACGGCTACACCTTC

j_gene: TRBJ2-7
v_gene: TRBV6-4
d_gene: TRBD1
abundance: once
CDR3aa: CASNNYPPGQTYEQYF
CDR3nt: TGTGCCAGCAACAACTATCCCCCGGGACAGACCTACGAGCAGTACTTC

j_gene: TRBJ2-2
v_gene: TRBV18
d_gene: TRBD1
abundance: .
CDR3aa: CASSPYGQGSIGELFF
CDR3nt: TGTGCCAGCTCACCCTACGGACAGGGGAGTATCGGGGAGCTGTTTTTT

j_gene: TRBJ2-7
v_gene: TRBV6-5
d_gene: TRBD2
abundance: .
CDR3aa: CASSYLTSGPSYEQYF
CDR3nt: TGTGCCAGCAGTTACCTTACTAGCGGTCCTTCCTACGAGCAGTACTTC

j_gene: TRBJ1-4
v_gene: TRBV5-7
d_gene: .
abundance: few
CDR3aa: CASSRVANEKLFF
CDR3nt: TGTGCCAGCAGCCGGGTGGCTAATGAAAAACTGTTTTTT

j_gene: TRBJ1-3
v_gene: TRBV18
d_gene: .
abundance: .
CDR3aa: CASSPPGSGNTIYF
CDR3nt: TGTGCCAGCTCACCACCGGGCTCTGGAAACACCATATATTTT

j_gene: TRBJ1-5
v_gene: TRBV19
d_gene: .
abundance: few
CDR3aa: CASTKGQGGQPQHF
CDR3nt: TGTGCCAGTACCAAGGGGCAGGGAGGTCAGCCCCAGCATTTT

j_gene: TRBJ2-5
v_gene: TRBV7-2
d_gene: .
abundance: .
CDR3aa: CASSSGAQETQYF
CDR3nt: TGTGCCAGCAGCTCAGGGGCCCAAGAGACCCAGTACTTC

j_gene: TRBJ1-1
v_gene: TRBV4-3
d_gene: .
abundance: .
CDR3aa: CASSRREAAEAFF
CDR3nt: TGCGCCAGCAGTCGGAGGGAGGCGGCTGAAGCTTTCTTT

j_gene: TRBJ1-4
v_gene: TRBV7-2
d_gene: .
abundance: once
CDR3aa: CASSFGLGEKLFF
CDR3nt: TGTGCCAGCAGCTTCGGTCTGGGTGAAAAACTGTTTTTT

j_gene: TRBJ1-1
v_gene: TRBV4-1
d_gene: .
abundance: once
CDR3aa: CASSQPLSTASSTEAFF
CDR3nt: TGCGCCAGCAGCCAACCCCTATCGACGGCCAGTAGCACTGAAGCTTTCTTT

j_gene: TRBJ1-2
v_gene: TRBV7-6
d_gene: TRBD1
abundance: .
CDR3aa: CASSPQGGRGHGYTF
CDR3nt: TGTGCCAGCAGCCCTCAAGGGGGCAGGGGGCATGGCTACACCTTC

j_gene: TRBJ2-1
v_gene: TRBV6-1
d_gene: TRBD2
abundance: .
CDR3aa: CASLSLAGATNEQFF
CDR3nt: TGTGCCAGCCTTTCTCTAGCGGGAGCTACCAATGAGCAGTTCTTC

j_gene: TRBJ1-2
v_gene: TRBV2
d_gene: .
abundance: .
CDR3aa: CASSDRYYGYTF
CDR3nt: TGTGCCAGCAGTGACAGATACTATGGCTACACCTTC

j_gene: TRBJ1-6
v_gene: TRBV11-2
d_gene: TRBD1
abundance: .
CDR3aa: CASSQGQGYSPLHF
CDR3nt: TGTGCCAGCAGTCAAGGACAGGGCTATTCACCCCTCCACTTT

j_gene: TRBJ2-1
v_gene: TRBV6-5
d_gene: .
abundance: .
CDR3aa: CASRLGRISYNEQFF
CDR3nt: TGTGCCAGCAGGCTCGGACGGATTTCCTACAATGAGCAGTTCTTC

j_gene: TRBJ2-5
v_gene: TRBV7-2
d_gene: .
abundance: .
CDR3aa: CASSLGLPPPETQYF
CDR3nt: TGTGCCAGCAGCTTAGGCCTACCCCCCCCAGAGACCCAGTACTTC

j_gene: TRBJ2-5
v_gene: TRBV11-3
d_gene: TRBD2
abundance: .
CDR3aa: CASSAGGRETQYF
CDR3nt: TGTGCCAGCAGCGCCGGGGGGAGGGAGACCCAGTACTTC

j_gene: TRBJ2-3
v_gene: TRBV29-1
d_gene: TRBD2
abundance: .
CDR3aa: CSVGTSGYTSTDTQYF
CDR3nt: TGCAGCGTGGGGACTAGCGGGTACACTAGCACAGATACGCAGTATTTT

j_gene: TRBJ2-3
v_gene: TRBV28
d_gene: TRBD2
abundance: .
CDR3aa: CASSSILTSGGGTDTQYF
CDR3nt: TGTGCCAGCAGTTCCATCCTGACTAGCGGGGGGGGCACAGATACGCAGTATTTT

j_gene: TRBJ1-3
v_gene: TRBV5-1
d_gene: TRBD1
abundance: .
CDR3aa: CASSPRQGNSGNTIYF
CDR3nt: TGCGCCAGCAGCCCTCGACAGGGAAACTCTGGAAACACCATATATTTT

j_gene: TRBJ1-2
v_gene: TRBV30
d_gene: .
abundance: .
CDR3aa: CAWSVKVGGQRGYTF
CDR3nt: TGTGCCTGGAGTGTAAAGGTTGGGGGGCAGCGGGGCTACACCTTC

j_gene: TRBJ2-4
v_gene: TRBV2
d_gene: .
abundance: once
CDR3aa: CASVGLAKNIQYF
CDR3nt: TGTGCCAGCGTCGGCTTAGCCAAAAACATTCAGTACTTC

j_gene: TRBJ1-1
v_gene: TRBV18
d_gene: .
abundance: few
CDR3aa: CASSGVQGGTEAFF
CDR3nt: TGTGCCAGCTCAGGCGTACAGGGAGGCACTGAAGCTTTCTTT

j_gene: TRBJ1-1
v_gene: TRBV5-1
d_gene: TRBD1
abundance: .
CDR3aa: CASAGGQGNTEAFF
CDR3nt: TGCGCCAGCGCAGGCGGACAGGGGAACACTGAAGCTTTCTTT

j_gene: TRBJ2-1
v_gene: TRBV9
d_gene: .
abundance: .
CDR3aa: CASSVVEGRNEQFF
CDR3nt: TGTGCCAGCAGCGTAGTGGAAGGGAGGAATGAGCAGTTCTTC

j_gene: TRBJ1-5
v_gene: TRBV6-6
d_gene: TRBD1
abundance: .
CDR3aa: CATNDGTGRNQPQHF
CDR3nt: TGTGCCACCAACGACGGGACAGGGAGAAATCAGCCCCAGCATTTT

j_gene: TRBJ2-2
v_gene: TRBV6-5
d_gene: TRBD1
abundance: .
CDR3aa: CASSPTGGGTGELFF
CDR3nt: TGTGCCAGCAGTCCGACAGGGGGGGGGACCGGGGAGCTGTTTTTT

j_gene: TRBJ2-4
v_gene: TRBV28
d_gene: TRBD1
abundance: .
CDR3aa: CASSETGFNIQYF
CDR3nt: TGTGCCAGCAGTGAGACAGGGTTTAACATTCAGTACTTC

j_gene: TRBJ1-1
v_gene: TRBV5-1
d_gene: .
abundance: once
CDR3aa: CASSLPQGGDTEAFF
CDR3nt: TGCGCCAGCAGCCTGCCACAGGGAGGGGACACTGAAGCTTTCTTT

j_gene: TRBJ1-2
v_gene: TRBV7-2
d_gene: .
abundance: few
CDR3aa: CASSYGGWGGYTF
CDR3nt: TGTGCCAGCAGCTATGGGGGTTGGGGTGGCTACACCTTC

j_gene: TRBJ1-1
v_gene: TRBV2
d_gene: TRBD1
abundance: .
CDR3aa: CASIQTGMSLIAFF
CDR3nt: TGTGCCAGCATCCAGACAGGGATGTCCTTGATAGCTTTCTTT

j_gene: TRBJ2-3
v_gene: TRBV6-5
d_gene: .
abundance: .
CDR3aa: CASSPPGASDTQYF
CDR3nt: TGTGCCAGCAGCCCACCCGGGGCCTCAGATACGCAGTATTTT

j_gene: TRBJ2-7
v_gene: TRBV19
d_gene: .
abundance: .
CDR3aa: CASSIGRYSYEQYF
CDR3nt: TGTGCCAGTAGTATCGGTAGGTACTCCTACGAGCAGTACTTC

j_gene: TRBJ2-7
v_gene: TRBV27
d_gene: TRBD1
abundance: .
CDR3aa: CASSIKASGTGASSYEQYF
CDR3nt: TGTGCCAGCAGTATTAAAGCTTCAGGGACAGGCGCTAGCTCCTACGAGCAGTACTTC

j_gene: TRBJ2-5
v_gene: TRBV6-1
d_gene: TRBD1
abundance: .
CDR3aa: CASGNRWTGQDTQYF
CDR3nt: TGTGCCAGCGGTAACAGATGGACAGGGCAAGACACCCAGTACTTC

j_gene: TRBJ2-1
v_gene: TRBV25-1
d_gene: TRBD1
abundance: .
CDR3aa: CASSSSTGVGSYNEQFF
CDR3nt: TGTGCCAGCAGTTCGTCTACAGGGGTGGGATCCTACAATGAGCAGTTCTTC